The 18 T cell receptor beta chains presented below share a single source sample, sequenced in a study of neurological immune-mediated disorders. TCRdb itself ran the 5' RACE reads through MiXCR, one entry per CDR3 protein. The sample shows 72,000 or so distinct CDR3 sequences, 15% to 20% of them seen only once. The sequenced material came from PBMCs. The receptor source for this set is a woman aged 40 to 49 in good health.

In this sample, this clonotype turned up a few times. The chain uses TRBV5-1 and TRBJ1-6; 7 nucleotides agree with TRBD1. In germline, CDR1 is SGHRS, CDR2 YFSETQ. This CDR3 has 15 amino acids. The V gene end was trimmed by 4 bases and the J gene end by 8 bases; junction bases not matched to a gene: 9. The CDR3 region is CASSLGDRDYSPLHF. CDR3 nucleotide sequence: TGCGCCAGCAGCCTGGGTGACAGGGATTATTCACCCCTCCACTTT.

The V call is TRBV27, the J call TRBJ2-3; TRBD1 matches at 8 bases. The germline CDR1 and CDR2 sequences are MNHEY and SMNVEV (reference sequence). V lost 6 bases to trimming and J lost 6 bases; unmatched junction nucleotides: 8. The CDR3 spans 14 residues. CDR3 sequence reads: CASSPRTGRDTQYF. As DNA, the CDR3 is TGTGCCAGCAGCCCTCGGACAGGGAGGGATACGCAGTATTTT.

This clonotype was observed many times. The chain combines TRBV7-3 with TRBJ1-2; D is possibly TRBD1 (5 bases). There are 13 residues in the CDR3. Trimming pared 5 bases from V and 8 bases from J, leaving 15 bases between. The germline V gene encodes CDR1 SGHTA and CDR2 FQGTGA. The CDR3 DNA reads TGTGCCAGCAGCCTCGGGGGATGGAGGGGCTACACCTTC. Its translation: CASSLGGWRGYTF.

This clonotype has a count of ten or more. The genes are TRBV7-2 and TRBJ2-2; 7 bases line up with TRBD1. This CDR3 comprises 15 residues. Germline V CDR1 and CDR2: SGHTA, FQGNSA. J gave up 4 bases and V 5 bases, and 7 bases lay outside the gene matches. The CDR3 loop is CASSPTGAGTGELFF. The CDR3 DNA sequence: TGTGCCAGCAGCCCTACAGGGGCGGGCACCGGGGAGCTGTTTTTT. Using reference TRBV7-2 and TRBJ2-2 for the parts outside the CDR3, the full variable domain is GAGVSQSPSNKVTEKGKDVELRCDPISGHTALYWYRQSLGQGLEFLIYFQGNSAPDKSGLPSDRFSAERTGGSVSTLTIQRTQQEDSAVYLCASSPTGAGTGELFFGEGSRLTVL.

This clonotype was detected many times. This chain links TRBV6-2 or TRBV6-3 with TRBJ2-7; TRBD1 matches at 8 bases. CDR1 and CDR2 from the germline V gene are MNHEY and SVGEGT. After removal of 6 bases from V and 5 bases from J, the junction contained 15 bases not matched to a gene. The CDR3 sequence is 16 residues long. The CDR3 spells CASRHRGQGEIDEQYF. DNA of the CDR3: TGTGCCAGCAGACACCGAGGACAGGGTGAAATTGACGAGCAGTACTTC.

This clonotype has just a few counts. The chain combines TRBV7-2 with TRBJ2-6; D remains unclear. CDR1 SGHTA and CDR2 FQGNSA come from the germline V gene. The V end was cut by 5 bases, the J end by 1 base, with 9 bases between. The CDR3 runs 15 residues. Here the CDR3 reads CASSRMTSGANVLTF. CDR3 bases: TGTGCCAGCAGCCGTATGACTTCTGGGGCCAACGTCCTGACTTTC.

Many counts were recorded for this clonotype. The rearrangement joins TRBV20-1 to TRBJ1-1; D possibly corresponds to TRBD1 (6 bases). The germline V gene has CDR1 DFQATT and CDR2 SNEGSKA (reference sequence). The CDR3 runs 12 residues. The V gene lost 3 bases and the J gene lost 3 bases, with 8 bases spanning the gap. The CDR3 coding sequence is TGCAGTGCTAGGGACAGTGACACTGAAGCTTTCTTT. Protein: CSARDSDTEAFF.

This clonotype has just one count. The rearrangement joins TRBV5-1 to TRBJ1-1, with D unresolved. Germline V gene lookup returns CDR1 SGHRS and CDR2 YFSETQ. This CDR3 contains 13 residues. V was trimmed by 4 bases and J by 8 bases, leaving 15 bases between them. This chain's CDR3 is CASSESTGREAFF. The CDR3 DNA reads TGCGCCAGCAGCGAAAGCACTGGGCGAGAAGCTTTCTTT.

This clonotype was recorded at least ten times. This sequence joins TRBV20-1 and TRBJ1-6; weak D call: TRBD1 (6 bases). Germline-derived CDR1 and CDR2 are DFQATT and SNEGSKA (reference sequence). The CDR3 length is 15 residues. Deletions cut 1 base from V and 6 bases from J, with 13 bases between. The CDR3 DNA reads as TGCAGTGCTAGAGTGGGGGCAGGGATTAATTCACCCCTCCACTTT. Protein sequence: CSARVGAGINSPLHF.

This clonotype was observed at least ten times. The chain carries TRBV7-2 and TRBJ2-7, with TRBD2 matching over 8 bases. CDR1 SGHTA and CDR2 FQGNSA come from the germline V gene. The CDR3 has 13 residues. After removal of 2 bases from V and 6 bases from J, the junction contained 3 bases not matched to a gene. CDR3 sequence: CASSLLAGSEQYV. As DNA, the CDR3 is TGTGCCAGCAGCTTACTAGCGGGTAGCGAGCAGTACGTC.

The table lists this clonotype with many counts. V and J are TRBV18 and TRBJ2-7; D gene ambiguous. This CDR3 has 13 residues. The ends were cut back, 2 bases at V and 7 bases at J, with 12 bases in the middle. In germline, CDR1 is KGHSH, CDR2 LQKENI. The CDR3 spells CASSPRQAGEQYV. CDR3 nucleotide sequence: TGTGCCAGCTCACCAAGGCAGGCCGGGGAGCAGTACGTC.

This clonotype has ten or more counts. The genes are TRBV10-3 and TRBJ2-3, with a tentative D call TRBD1 (5 bases). This CDR3 is built from 15 residues. V was pared by 3 bases and J by 0 bases, with 10 bases between. Germline CDR1 reads ENHRY; CDR2 reads SYGVKD. CDR3 in amino acids: CAISERQPSTDTQYF. As DNA, the CDR3 is TGTGCCATCAGTGAAAGACAGCCTAGCACAGATACGCAGTATTTT.

At least ten counts were recorded for this clonotype. V gene TRBV6-6 combines with J gene TRBJ2-4; 10 nucleotides align to TRBD1. Germline V lookup: CDR1 MNHNY, CDR2 SVGAGI (reference sequence). The CDR3 length is 15 residues. With V trimmed by 2 bases and J by 8 bases, 6 bases remained unmatched. CDR3 region: CASSYAGQGFDIQYF. In nucleotides, the CDR3 is TGTGCCAGCAGTTACGCGGGACAGGGGTTTGACATTCAGTACTTC.

This clonotype came up many times. The chain uses TRBV6-1 and TRBJ1-1, with no clear D. V dropped 4 bases and J dropped 6 bases, with 15 bases sitting between them. This CDR3 comprises 14 residues. Germline V gene data show CDR1 as MNHNS and CDR2 as SASEGT. Here the CDR3 reads CASSANRASAEAFF. CDR3 bases: TGTGCCAGCAGTGCCAACCGGGCCAGCGCTGAAGCTTTCTTT.

This clonotype has ten or more counts. The chain links TRBV5-1 to TRBJ2-2; maybe TRBD1 (5 bases). CDR3 size: 13 residues. Germline CDR1 SGHRS, CDR2 YFSETQ. V lost 4 bases to trimming and J lost 4 bases, with 8 bases between them. CDR3 nucleotides: TGCGCCAGCAGCCTCAGGGTCACCGGGGAGCTGTTTTTT. This codes for CASSLRVTGELFF.

This clonotype was counted at least ten times. The rearrangement links TRBV3-1 to TRBJ1-1; D unclear. Germline values: CDR1 LGHDT, CDR2 YNNKEL (reference sequence). Trimming took off 4 bases at V and 1 base at J, with 7 bases between the two ends. This CDR3 contains 13 residues. The CDR3 here is CASSPTWNTEAFF. The DNA for the CDR3 is TGTGCCAGCAGCCCTACTTGGAACACTGAAGCTTTCTTT.

The J gene is TRBJ2-5, the V gene TRBV28, with a possible D match to TRBD1 (7 bases). CDR1 is MDHEN, CDR2 SYDVKM, per germline. V was pared by 6 bases and J by 3 bases, with 20 bases between. CDR3 size: 16 residues. The CDR3 DNA reads TGTGCCAGCAGATGGTCAGGGGGGAAGAAGAAAGAGACCCAGTACTTC. Its protein is CASRWSGGKKKETQYF.

There are many counts of this clonotype. V gene TRBV20-1 combines with J gene TRBJ2-1; 12 bases are a match to TRBD2. CDR1 is DFQATT and CDR2 is SNEGSKA in the germline V gene (reference sequence). The V gene end was trimmed by 2 bases and the J gene end by 10 bases; junction bases not matched to a gene: 9. This CDR3 is 15 amino acids long. CDR3 in amino acids: CSARSRAGTSGEQFF. CDR3 bases: TGCAGTGCTAGATCCAGAGCCGGGACTAGCGGGGAGCAGTTCTTC.